Below, one T cell receptor (beta chain) is given with its context. The antigen this receptor binds is unknown. Base qualities were left out, and no much larger clone turns up one base away. The data stem from a study of technical replicates of blood from four donors (dated by TCRdb to the late 2010s). The protocol used for the library was the immunoSEQ multiplex PCR assay. TCRdb retrieved this table from immuneACCESS and kept in-frame rearrangements only. Not all clones are present; in checked studies, unresolved V genes account for under half, and no reason is known for the remainder. Present in this sample are 95,000 to 100,000 clones, approximately 95% of which were seen just once. The top ten clones comprise about 0.23% of the sample. V trim: 5 bases; J trim: 6 bases; unmatched bases: 7. CDR1 and CDR2, per the germline V gene (reference sequence), are MNHEY and SMNVEV. The CDR3 measures 15 amino acids from cysteine to phenylalanine. The read is trimmed to its CDR3 DNA, 45 bases read in frame from base 1.

The V and J segments used are TRBV27 and TRBJ2-7; the junction holds 13 bases that match TRBD2. This receptor was obtained from a human donor in good health. Input material: T cells isolated from PBMCs. CDR3 sequence: CASSPSTSGRSEQYF. The base sequence is TGTGCCAGCAGTCCGTCGACTAGCGGGAGGTCCGAGCAGTACTTC.